The next 8 T cell receptor beta chains were all read from a single sample in a study of T cell changes during pregnancy in multiple sclerosis. Only in-frame clones appear in the TCRdb table, and some are missing; sequencing was by immunoSEQ multiplex PCR. The repertoire holds some 33,000 clones, with 70% to 90% as singletons. The source material was CD8+ T cells from peripheral blood mononuclear cells, sampled in the third trimester of pregnancy. These receptor sequences come from a female donor with multiple sclerosis, enrolled in a pregnancy study.

The gene calls are TRBV10-1 and TRBJ2-7; 10 positions match TRBD2. Germline V gives CDR1 WNHNN, CDR2 SYGVQD (reference sequence). The length of the CDR3 is 16 residues. The V gene end was trimmed by 6 bases and the J gene end by 2 bases; junction bases not matched to a gene: 10. CDR3 coding DNA: TGCGCCAGCAGAAAGAAGACTAGCGGGCTTCCCTACGAGCAGTACTTC. Amino acid sequence: CASRKKTSGLPYEQYF.

The chain combines TRBV4-1 with TRBJ1-3; D is uncertain. Trimming removed 2 bases at V and 3 bases at J, with 14 bases between. CDR1 MGHRA and CDR2 YSYEKL come from the germline V gene. CDR3 length: 16 amino acids. CDR3 protein: CASSQLILSGGNTIYF. As DNA, the CDR3 is TGCGCCAGCAGCCAACTAATACTATCTGGTGGAAACACCATATATTTT.

This rearrangement joins TRBV27 to TRBJ1-1; possibly TRBD1 for D (6 bases). The CDR3 covers 15 residues. The V gene's germline CDR1 is MNHEY and CDR2 SMNVEV (reference sequence). Trimming left V 3 bases short and J 0 bases short, with 11 bases between. The CDR3 DNA reads as TGTGCCAGCAGTTTTTCGACAGGAATGAACACTGAAGCTTTCTTT. This gives the protein CASSFSTGMNTEAFF.

This chain connects TRBV7-9 to TRBJ2-3; 8 nucleotides agree with TRBD2. After removal of 6 bases from V and 3 bases from J, the junction contained 8 bases not matched to a gene. CDR1 and CDR2 from the germline V gene are SEHNR and FQNEAQ (reference sequence). The CDR3 sequence is 15 residues long. The CDR3 nucleotides are TGTGCCAGCAGACAGCGGGAGAGGGAGACAGATACGCAGTATTTT. This translates into CASRQRERETDTQYF.

CDR3 bases: TGTGCCAGCAGCCCACCGGGACAGGGGGATTACAATGAGCAGTTCTTC. It yields the protein CASSPPGQGDYNEQFF. This chain joins TRBV9 and TRBJ2-1; 11 bases map to TRBD1. The V gene's germline CDR1 is SGDLS and CDR2 YYNGEE. The CDR3 contains 16 residues. After removal of 4 bases from V and 4 bases from J, the junction contained 7 bases not matched to a gene.

The chain links TRBV6-5 to TRBJ2-7, with 12 nucleotides matching TRBD2. Germline V gene lookup returns CDR1 MNHEY and CDR2 SVGAGI. V lost 1 base and J lost 6; bases outside the gene matches: 1. This CDR3 spans 14 amino acids. In DNA form, the CDR3 reads TGTGCCAGCAGTTACTTGACTAGCGGGAGCGAGCAGTACTTC. This sequence encodes CASSYLTSGSEQYF.

V gene TRBV2 combines with J gene TRBJ2-4; D is possibly TRBD2 (5 bases). Trimming pared 4 bases from V and 3 bases from J, leaving 10 bases between. CDR3 length equals 14 residues. Germline V gene sequence: CDR1 SNHLY, CDR2 FYNNEI. The CDR3 region is CASSAAGGKNIQYF. The CDR3 coding sequence is TGTGCCAGCAGTGCGGCGGGTGGCAAAAACATTCAGTACTTC.

This clone came up once. The CDR3 DNA reads as TGTGCCAGCAGTGAAAGGACTAGCGGGTACAATGAGCAGTTCTTC. It is translated as CASSERTSGYNEQFF. The chain combines TRBV6-1 with TRBJ2-1, with 11 bases lining up with TRBD2. Germline CDR1 is MNHNS and CDR2 is SASEGT. The CDR3 is 15 residues long. Trimming cost V 2 bases and J 4 bases; bases outside gene matches: 1.